This passage covers 18 T cell receptor beta chains from one sample sequenced in a study of blood T cell repertoires in COVID-19. The table came from immunoSEQ multiplex PCR; TCRdb's copy has only in-frame clones and leaves some out. The table has roughly 250,000 clones, roughly three quarters seen once. The sequencing sample was made of peripheral blood. The source is a woman aged 35 to 49 with active or convalescent COVID-19.

This clone has only a few counts. This chain connects TRBV5-5 to TRBJ1-1; 8 nucleotides agree with TRBD1. Germline assignment: CDR1 SGHKS and CDR2 YYEKEE (reference sequence). The junction had 14 bases not matched to a gene; V was cut back by 4 bases and J by 6 bases. The CDR3 spans 16 residues. DNA of the CDR3: TGTGCCAGCAGCGGGAGGCAGGGGGCGCGTTCGGCTGAAGCTTTCTTT. This encodes CASSGRQGARSAEAFF.

The rearrangement uses TRBV11-2 and TRBJ2-3; D gene ambiguous. CDR3 length equals 12 residues. V was pared by 0 bases and J by 5 bases, with 3 bases between. CDR1 is SGHAT and CDR2 is FQNNGV in the germline V gene. CDR3 in DNA: TGTGCCAGCAGCTTAGAGCGAGATACGCAGTATTTT. Translating it yields CASSLERDTQYF.

The V gene is TRBV7-7, the J gene TRBJ1-1; a weak D match, TRBD1 (6 bases). V lost 6 bases, J lost 4 bases, and 24 bases lay in between. This CDR3 is built from 17 residues. CDR1 is SSHAT, CDR2 FNYEAQ, per germline (reference sequence). This chain's CDR3 is CASSPLLGRGGGTEAFF. The CDR3 bases are TGTGCCAGCAGTCCGTTGCTGGGACGGGGAGGGGGCACTGAAGCTTTCTTT.

This sequence joins TRBV19 and TRBJ1-2; D remains ambiguous. The germline CDR1 and CDR2 sequences are LNHDA and SQIVND (reference sequence). The CDR3 is 12 amino acids. The V end was cut by 3 bases, the J end by 4 bases, with 6 bases between. Written as DNA, the CDR3 is TGTGCCAGTAGTATGCCGGGCTATGGCTACACCTTC. Its translation: CASSMPGYGYTF.

V usage is TRBV9 and J usage is TRBJ1-6; D unresolved. This CDR3 has 14 residues. Germline CDR1 and CDR2: SGDLS and YYNGEE. Trimming removed 4 bases at V and 4 bases at J, with 9 bases between. DNA of the CDR3: TGTGCCAGCAGCCCCCTCCTTTATAATTCACCCCTCCACTTT. This sequence encodes CASSPLLYNSPLHF.

The chain is built from TRBV6-5 and TRBJ1-2; tentative D call: TRBD1 (6 bases). The V gene's germline CDR1 is MNHEY and CDR2 SVGAGI. This CDR3 region has 11 residues. The V end was cut by 9 bases, the J end by 2 bases, with 7 bases between. As DNA, the CDR3 is TGTGCCAGTAGGGGGAACTATGGCTACACCTTC. Amino acids: CASRGNYGYTF.

The CDR3 sequence is CASSQGPLEGEKLFF. As DNA, the CDR3 is TGTGCCAGCAGCCAAGGCCCGCTGGAGGGGGAAAAACTGTTTTTT. This sequence joins TRBV14 and TRBJ1-4; possible D gene TRBD1, 5 bases. V was shortened by 1 base and J by 8 bases, with 14 bases between the two germline ends. The CDR3 spans 15 residues. CDR1 and CDR2 from the germline V gene are SGHDN and FVKESK.

This chain connects TRBV2 to TRBJ1-4; D uncertain. V was shortened by 4 bases and J by 0 bases, with 3 bases between the two germline ends. This CDR3 has 13 residues. The V gene's germline CDR1 is SNHLY and CDR2 FYNNEI. The CDR3: CASSVTTNEKLFF. CDR3 DNA sequence: TGTGCCAGCAGTGTCACAACTAATGAAAAACTGTTTTTT.

CDR3 protein: CASSSPGVGYEQYF. The CDR3 DNA reads as TGTGCCAGCAGTTCGCCAGGGGTAGGGTACGAGCAGTACTTC. This chain connects TRBV27 to TRBJ2-7, with a possible D match to TRBD1 (6 bases). The CDR3 is made up of 14 amino acids. V lost 4 bases and J lost 4, with 14 bases in between. The germline gives CDR1 MNHEY, CDR2 SMNVEV (reference sequence).

This chain connects TRBV9 to TRBJ2-5, with 9 bases identical to TRBD1. CDR3 length equals 14 residues. Germline lookup yields CDR1 SGDLS and CDR2 YYNGEE. V lost 3 bases, J lost 2 bases, and 2 bases stayed unmatched. CDR3: CASSDRGRQETQYF. The DNA of the CDR3 is TGTGCCAGCAGCGACAGGGGGCGGCAAGAGACCCAGTACTTC.

This chain uses TRBV28 with TRBJ1-2; D gene unclear. The CDR3 length is 12 residues. The V end lost 2 bases, the J end lost 6 bases, and 7 bases lay between the germline ends. In germline, CDR1 is MDHEN, CDR2 SYDVKM. The CDR3 DNA sequence: TGTGCCAGCAGTTTAATCGGTCATGGCTACACCTTC. It encodes CASSLIGHGYTF.

The chain couples TRBV28 to TRBJ2-2; D gene ambiguous. CDR3 length equals 11 residues. Trimming removed 6 bases from V and 6 bases from J, with 5 bases in between. Germline CDR1 is MDHEN and CDR2 is SYDVKM. The CDR3 DNA sequence: TGTGCCAGCAGCCCCGCCGGGGAGCTGTTTTTT. It encodes CASSPAGELFF.

This rearrangement joins TRBV7-2 to TRBJ2-1; D is ambiguous. This CDR3 is built from 12 residues. CDR1 SGHTA and CDR2 FQGNSA come from the germline V gene. Trimming cost V 5 bases and J 6 bases, with 8 bases left between them. The CDR3 protein is CASSPISNEQFF. CDR3 DNA: TGTGCCAGCAGCCCGATTAGCAATGAGCAGTTCTTC. Drawing the rest from reference TRBV7-2 and TRBJ2-1, the complete variable domain is GAGVSQSPSNKVTEKGKDVELRCDPISGHTALYWYRQSLGQGLEFLIYFQGNSAPDKSGLPSDRFSAERTGGSVSTLTIQRTQQEDSAVYLCASSPISNEQFFGPGTRLTVL.

This chain uses TRBV2 with TRBJ1-2; a weak D match, TRBD1 (5 bases). CDR3 length: 13 amino acids. V lost 6 bases to trimming and J lost 5 bases, with 13 bases between them. Germline V gives CDR1 SNHLY, CDR2 FYNNEI. Here the CDR3 reads CASRVTDAYGYTF. The CDR3 DNA sequence: TGTGCCAGCAGGGTGACAGACGCATATGGCTACACCTTC. The complete variable domain, with remaining parts taken from reference TRBV2 and TRBJ1-2, reads EPEVTQTPSHQVTQMGQEVILRCVPISNHLYFYWYRQILGQKVEFLVSFYNNEISEKSEIFDDQFSVERPDGSNFTLKIRSTKLEDSAMYFCASRVTDAYGYTFGSGTRLTVV.

V usage is TRBV9 and J usage is TRBJ1-4; D is uncertain. Germline CDR1 is SGDLS and CDR2 is YYNGEE. V lost 4 bases and J lost 0, with 13 bases in between. CDR3 length: 16 residues. The chain's CDR3 is CASSLGVGTTNEKLFF. CDR3 coding DNA: TGTGCCAGCAGCTTGGGAGTCGGGACAACTAATGAAAAACTGTTTTTT.

The rearrangement joins TRBV6-6 to TRBJ1-4; 7 bases align to TRBD1. CDR3 length: 19 residues. The V gene end was trimmed by 5 bases and the J gene end by 0 bases; junction bases not matched to a gene: 15. The germline CDR1 and CDR2 sequences are MNHNY and SVGAGI (reference sequence). The CDR3 nucleotides are TGTGCCAGCAGTCCCACCGGGGGCCAGGGGGATCCAACTAATGAAAAACTGTTTTTT. Amino acid sequence: CASSPTGGQGDPTNEKLFF.

By sample share, this clone is medium-sized (0.01 to 0.1%). The rearrangement uses TRBV5-1 and TRBJ1-1; D is undetermined. The CDR3 is 14 residues long. The germline V gene encodes CDR1 SGHRS and CDR2 YFSETQ. V lost 2 bases and J lost 1, with 9 bases in between. As DNA, the CDR3 is TGCGCCAGCAGCTTCAGGAATGCGAACACTGAAGCTTTCTTT. It specifies CASSFRNANTEAFF.

V and J are TRBV27 and TRBJ1-3; tentative D call: TRBD1 (5 bases). Germline V gives CDR1 MNHEY, CDR2 SMNVEV (reference sequence). Trimming removed 4 bases from V and 4 bases from J, with 17 bases in between. The CDR3 is 16 amino acids. As DNA, the CDR3 is TGTGCCAGCAGTTCGATCGGGGGAATGGTGGGAAACACCATATATTTT. Its protein product is CASSSIGGMVGNTIYF.